Listed here are 7 T cell receptor beta chains from one sample, sequenced in a study of blood T cell repertoires in COVID-19. This table comes from immunoSEQ multiplex PCR, and its TCRdb copy is limited to in-frame clones, with some not included. The repertoire includes 30,000 to 45,000 clones, approximately 90% of them detected once, and 5.5% to 8.5% sits in the top ten. Sequenced sample: peripheral blood. These receptors came from a human donor in a cohort sampled during active COVID-19.

This clone is a singleton in its sample. V and J are TRBV18 and TRBJ1-1, with 10 bases identical to TRBD1. This CDR3 is built from 14 residues. V gave up 3 bases and J gave up 5 bases; unmatched junction bases: 3. CDR1 KGHSH and CDR2 LQKENI come from the germline V gene. This CDR3 reads CASSPDRGGTEAFF. In nucleotides, the CDR3 is TGTGCCAGCTCACCGGACAGGGGGGGGACTGAAGCTTTCTTT.

The chain recombines TRBV4-3 with TRBJ2-7, with D hard to call. V lost 0 bases to trimming and J lost 0 bases, with 6 bases between them. Germline V gene lookup returns CDR1 LGHNA and CDR2 YSLEER. The CDR3 is 14 residues long. CDR3 coding DNA: TGCGCCAGCAGCCAAGATGTCAGCTCCTACGAGCAGTACTTC. Protein sequence: CASSQDVSSYEQYF.

The rearrangement uses TRBV20-1 and TRBJ2-2, with TRBD2 as a possible D gene (5 bases). The germline V gene encodes CDR1 DFQATT and CDR2 SNEGSKA (reference sequence). The CDR3 consists of 11 residues. V was trimmed by 4 bases and J by 7 bases, leaving 7 bases between them. The CDR3 loop reads CSAIGSGELFF. The CDR3 bases are TGCAGTGCTATTGGGAGCGGGGAGCTGTTTTTT.

V and J are TRBV9 and TRBJ1-1; D unresolved. V was clipped by 0 bases and J by 2 bases, with 11 bases between them. Germline loops: CDR1 SGDLS, CDR2 YYNGEE. The CDR3 loop spans 15 amino acids. For the CDR3, the DNA is TGTGCCAGCAGCGTAGATGAGGGCGGAAACACTGAAGCTTTCTTT. It codes for CASSVDEGGNTEAFF.

The chain links TRBV6-5 to TRBJ2-7, with D tentatively TRBD1 (5 bases). The ends were cut back, 6 bases at V and 0 bases at J, with 15 bases in the middle. The CDR3 totals 15 residues. Germline V gene lookup returns CDR1 MNHEY and CDR2 SVGAGI. Here the CDR3 reads CASRDWTLSSYEQYF. The CDR3 DNA sequence: TGTGCCAGCAGAGACTGGACACTGAGCTCCTACGAGCAGTACTTC.

The chain is built from TRBV6-2 or TRBV6-3 and TRBJ2-7; 13 nucleotides match TRBD2. Germline V lookup: CDR1 MNHEY, CDR2 SVGEGT. V was clipped by 2 bases and J by 2 bases; unmatched bases: 3. The CDR3 is 16 amino acids. CDR3 DNA: TGTGCCAGCAGTTACCGTACTAGCGGGAGGGCCTACGAGCAGTACTTC. Its protein is CASSYRTSGRAYEQYF.

CDR3 DNA: TGCGCCAGCAGAAATTTAGGTGGGGGGTCCACAGATACGCAGTATTTT. As protein: CASRNLGGGSTDTQYF. The chain links TRBV5-1 to TRBJ2-3; a possible D gene is TRBD2 (6 bases). The CDR3 is 16 amino acids. Germline assignment: CDR1 SGHRS and CDR2 YFSETQ. V lost 5 bases, J lost 2 bases, and 18 bases lay in between.